Given below is one T cell receptor beta chain in context. Antigen specificity is unknown. This entry is derived from a study of cytomegalovirus exposure and HLA in healthy donors. At the time of sampling, donors were nominally healthy, though unrecorded immune exposures were likely. Germline CDR1 MNHEY, CDR2 SMNVEV (reference sequence). Trimming took off 5 bases at V and 3 bases at J, with 9 bases between the two ends. CDR3 length: 13 amino acids. PCR used 60 Vbeta primers and 13 Jbeta primers. Libraries were prepared by immunoSEQ multiplex PCR; TCRdb keeps only in-frame clonotypes and omits some of them. The repertoire holds 150,000 to 200,000 clones, 12% seen once, with 7.5% to 10% in the top ten. General study findings and limits: High sensitivity and specificity were reportedly achieved when the classifier diagnosed cytomegalovirus status. It was confirmed in vitro that a few of the CMV-associated chains were specific for CMV antigens. Some TCR beta chains (164 of them) were listed as cytomegalovirus-associated.

Sequenced material: PBMCs. This chain joins TRBV27 and TRBJ2-3; a weak D match, TRBD2 (5 bases). This receptor was obtained from a man aged 50 or older in good health and CMV-seropositive. The DNA for the CDR3 is TGTGCCAGCAGTCCGGGGAGTACAGATACGCAGTATTTT. It translates to CASSPGSTDTQYF.